Included here is one T cell receptor beta chain sequence, with context. The specificity of this receptor is unknown. Per-nucleotide qualities are absent, and no much larger clonotype sits a single base away. The entry originates in a study of CD8+ T cells in alopecia areata listed by TCRdb under 2018. The study in broad terms: The treated patients, all with moderate-to-severe alopecia areata, were enrolled in an open-label pilot trial of oral tofacitinib given at 5 to 10 mg twice daily. Scalp clonality was compared across normal scalp (n=4), patchy alopecia areata scalp (n=8), and alopecia totalis/universalis scalp (n=8). Patients stayed on tofacitinib for 6 to 18 months and then had 6 months of follow-up off drug so that delayed response and recurrence could be assessed. The RNA source kit depended on sample type: the PAXgene miRNA kit for fixed scalp, the miRNeasy kit for PBMCs, and the RNeasy kit for mouse skin. immunoSEQ multiplex PCR using 35 Vbeta forward primers and 13 Jbeta reverse primers was used to amplify TCRbeta CDR3 regions. In both human patients and the C3H/HeJ mouse model, the study applied high-throughput TCRbeta sequencing to look at T cell clonal expansion in alopecia areata. Scalp tissue and sorted CD4+ and CD8+ peripheral blood T cells from patchy and totalis/universalis alopecia areata patients and from healthy controls were covered by human TCRbeta sequencing. Biopsies were taken from tofacitinib-treated patients at baseline and at 4 and 24 weeks of treatment, and a later scalp biopsy was taken in several of the tofacitinib-treated patients.

Counted from cysteine to phenylalanine, this CDR3 has 17 amino acids. Only the CDR3 region is kept as DNA, spanning 51 bases read in frame from base 1. For this chain, trimming is 1 base at the V end and 5 bases at the J end, and the number of junction bases without a gene match is 11. Taken from the germline V gene, the CDR1 and CDR2 loops are SGHDN and FVKESK. Lesional scalp punch biopsies and peripheral blood were collected from alopecia areata patients. PBMCs were isolated by density centrifugation and stained for CD3, CD4 and CD8, and CD4+ and CD8+ T cells were sorted on a FACSAria. The library was prepared using the immunoSEQ multiplex PCR assay. RNA was extracted from all samples and reverse transcribed into cDNA, which served as template for TCR sequencing. First-strand cDNA was synthesized using SuperScript III with a 2:1 mix of oligo-dT and random hexamers. A synthetic immune receptor repertoire was used to gauge amplification bias, and whatever bias remained was removed computationally. As for the original processing: Raw reads were preprocessed to remove errors, and CDR3 was defined according to IMGT conventions as the region from the conserved cysteine to phenylalanine. Clonality was computed by normalizing Shannon entropy by log2 of the number of productive unique TCRs and subtracting the result from 1. Scalp TCRbeta sequences were cross-referenced with sorted blood CD4 and CD8 repertoires so that the CD4 or CD8 identity of scalp clones could be inferred. TCRdb took over this immuneACCESS table, retaining in-frame rearrangements with V and J assigned. Such tables are incomplete; in checked studies, under half of the missing clones stem from an unresolved V gene, and the remainder is unexplained. Clone size and the V and J calls come from that table; the DNA yielded D and trimming. The sample yields about 98,000 clones; 35% to 50% were counted once. The ten largest clonotypes hold 0.79% of the sample.

The paper as a whole reports these results and caveats: Compared with normal scalp, lesional scalp, particularly in alopecia totalis/universalis, had higher clonality and more expanded CD8+ clones, which suggests antigenic drive. Shared TCR sequences between patients were less evident than in mice, which may be partly attributable to HLA diversity in the patient population. Unlike mouse skin, which is dominated by gammadelta T cells, normal human skin has resident alphabeta T cells that are also sequenced, and this complicates analysis of the scalp TCR repertoire.

The sequence joins TRBV14 to TRBJ2-5; TRBD1 aligns with 9 central bases. The sample consisted of CD4+ T cells sorted from blood. The TCR originated in a human donor with alopecia areata. CDR3 loop: CASSQGPGQGGWETQYF. The DNA is TGTGCCAGCAGCCAAGGTCCGGGACAGGGAGGATGGGAGACCCAGTACTTC. Where the CDR3 stops, the reference TRBV14 and TRBJ2-5 genes take over; the full variable domain is EAGVTQFPSHSVIEKGQTVTLRCDPISGHDNLYWYRRVMGKEIKFLLHFVKESKQDESGMPNNRFLAERTGGTYSTLKVQPAELEDSGVYFCASSQGPGQGGWETQYFGPGTRLLVL.